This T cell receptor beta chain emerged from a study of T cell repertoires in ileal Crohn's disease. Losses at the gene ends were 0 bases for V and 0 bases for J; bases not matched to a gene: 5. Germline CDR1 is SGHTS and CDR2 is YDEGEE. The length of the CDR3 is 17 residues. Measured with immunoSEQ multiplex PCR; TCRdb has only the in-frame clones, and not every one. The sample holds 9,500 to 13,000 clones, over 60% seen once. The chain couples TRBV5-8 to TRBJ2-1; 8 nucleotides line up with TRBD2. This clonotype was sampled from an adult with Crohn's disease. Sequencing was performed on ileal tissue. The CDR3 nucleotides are TGTGCCAGCAGCTTGGCGACTAGCGCCAGCTCCTACAATGAGCAGTTCTTC. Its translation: CASSLATSASSYNEQFF.